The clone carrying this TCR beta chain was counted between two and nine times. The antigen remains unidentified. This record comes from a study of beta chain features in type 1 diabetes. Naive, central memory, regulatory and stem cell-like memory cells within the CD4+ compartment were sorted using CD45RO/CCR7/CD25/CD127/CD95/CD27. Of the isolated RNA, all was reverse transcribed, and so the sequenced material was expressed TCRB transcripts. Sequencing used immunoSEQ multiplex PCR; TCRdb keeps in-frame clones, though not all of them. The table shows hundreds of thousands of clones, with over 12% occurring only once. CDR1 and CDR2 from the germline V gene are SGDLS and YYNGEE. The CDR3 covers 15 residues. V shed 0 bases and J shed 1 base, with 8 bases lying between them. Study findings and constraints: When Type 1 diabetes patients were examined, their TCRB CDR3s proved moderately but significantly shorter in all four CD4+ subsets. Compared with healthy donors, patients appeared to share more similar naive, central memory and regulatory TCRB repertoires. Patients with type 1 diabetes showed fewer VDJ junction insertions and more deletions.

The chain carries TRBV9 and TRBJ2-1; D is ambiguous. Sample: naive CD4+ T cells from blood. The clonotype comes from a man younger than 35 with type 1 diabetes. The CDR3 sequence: CASSVGFSSYNEQFF. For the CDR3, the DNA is TGTGCCAGCAGCGTAGGTTTTAGTTCCTACAATGAGCAGTTCTTC.